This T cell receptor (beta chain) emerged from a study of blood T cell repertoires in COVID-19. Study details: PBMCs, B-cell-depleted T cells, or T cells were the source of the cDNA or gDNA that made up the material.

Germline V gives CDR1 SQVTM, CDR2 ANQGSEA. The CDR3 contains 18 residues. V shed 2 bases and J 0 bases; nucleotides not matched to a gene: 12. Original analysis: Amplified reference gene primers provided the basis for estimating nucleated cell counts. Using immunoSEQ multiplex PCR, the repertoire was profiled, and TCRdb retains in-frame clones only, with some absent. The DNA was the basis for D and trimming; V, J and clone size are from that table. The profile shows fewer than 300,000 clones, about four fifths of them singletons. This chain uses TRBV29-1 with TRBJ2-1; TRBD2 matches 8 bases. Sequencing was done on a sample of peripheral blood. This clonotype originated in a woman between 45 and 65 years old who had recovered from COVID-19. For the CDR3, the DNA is TGCAGCGTTGAAACCCCTACTAGCGGCTCTAGCTCCTACAATGAGCAGTTCTTC. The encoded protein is CSVETPTSGSSSYNEQFF.